These 6 T cell receptor beta chains share one sample of origin, sequenced in a study of CD8 T cells in Susac syndrome. RNA in amounts of about 0.5 to 1 ug was reverse transcribed with random hexamers. TCRdb processed the immunoSEQ multiplex PCR reads anew with MiXCR; each CDR3 protein has one entry. The sample lists 130,000 or so distinct CDR3 sequences; about 95% were seen once. The sample taken for sequencing was CD4+ T cells from PBMCs. These receptors all come from a human donor with multiple sclerosis.

This chain links TRBV6-2 or TRBV6-3 with TRBJ2-7, with D possibly matching TRBD2 (6 bases). Germline V lookup: CDR1 MNHEY, CDR2 SVGEGT. Between the trimmed V and J ends, which lost 2 bases and 2 bases, there was a span of 10 bases. CDR3 size: 14 residues. The CDR3 nucleotides are TGTGCCAGCAGTTACGGAGGGGTAGCCTACGAGCAGTACTTC. Protein: CASSYGGVAYEQYF.

The chain employs TRBV4-3 and TRBJ2-7, with a tentative D call TRBD1 (6 bases). The CDR3 has 17 amino acids. Germline CDR1 and CDR2: LGHNA and YSLEER. Trimming stripped 0 bases from V and 0 bases from J, with 15 bases between. The CDR3 loop reads CASSQDRSGASSYEQYF. CDR3 nucleotide sequence: TGCGCCAGCAGCCAAGATCGATCAGGGGCATCCTCCTACGAGCAGTACTTC.

V and J are TRBV29-1 and TRBJ2-5; possibly TRBD2 for D (5 bases). Germline CDR1 is SQVTM and CDR2 is ANQGSEA. This CDR3 has 12 residues. Trimming stripped 4 bases from V and 5 bases from J, with 11 bases between. The CDR3: CSVVTSWETQYF. The CDR3 DNA reads TGCAGCGTTGTAACTAGTTGGGAGACCCAGTACTTC.

This clonotype occurred once. The chain carries TRBV27 and TRBJ1-2; D is unclear. CDR1 and CDR2 (germline): MNHEY, SMNVEV (reference sequence). The CDR3 is made up of 16 amino acids. Trimming took off 4 bases at V and 4 bases at J, with 19 bases between the two ends. The CDR3 here is CASSSTRLTATYGYTF. Here the CDR3 DNA reads TGTGCCAGCAGTTCGACTAGATTGACCGCTACCTATGGCTACACCTTC.

Only one count was recorded for this clonotype. J is TRBJ1-2 and V is TRBV28; D remains ambiguous. Germline CDR1 MDHEN, CDR2 SYDVKM. Trimming cost V 5 bases and J 4 bases, with 11 bases left between them. This CDR3 is built from 13 residues. CDR3 sequence: CASSALGPYGYTF. The CDR3 region has the DNA TGTGCCAGCAGTGCTCTCGGGCCCTATGGCTACACCTTC.

The V and J genes are TRBV29-1 and TRBJ1-5; 7 nucleotides agree with TRBD1. Trimming cost V 4 bases and J 5 bases; bases outside gene matches: 5. CDR1 SQVTM and CDR2 ANQGSEA come from the germline V gene. This CDR3 is 13 amino acids long. This CDR3 is CSVGQGLDQPQHF. CDR3 bases: TGCAGCGTTGGACAGGGTCTTGATCAGCCCCAGCATTTT.